The 7 T cell receptor beta chains below were found in one sample sequenced in a study of Ad26.COV2.S vaccination and SARS-CoV-2 variants. This sample's treatment: about 20 received Ad26.COV2.S at low or high dose, single or two shots; 5 received placebo; per-sample allocation not given. Each sample was drawn 63 days after the first injection (of vaccine or placebo). Data came from immunoSEQ multiplex PCR; TCRdb stores just in-frame clones and leaves some out. This table holds approximately 420,000 clones, about nine tenths found once. The sequences come from peripheral blood, collected in a trial of Ad26.COV2.S vaccine versus placebo. The receptors were gathered from a person aged 18-65 years who received the Ad26.COV2.S COVID-19 vaccine or a placebo.

About this clone itself: The same CDR3 arises from other DNA sequences in this sample as well. This chain connects TRBV5-1 to TRBJ1-3; D gene ambiguous. CDR1 and CDR2 (germline): SGHRS, YFSETQ. Trimming removed 0 bases from V and 1 base from J, with 5 bases in between. This CDR3 spans 14 amino acids. CDR3: CASSLDGSGNTIYF. For the CDR3, the DNA is TGCGCCAGCAGCTTGGACGGGTCTGGAAACACCATATATTTT.

V and J are TRBV5-5 and TRBJ1-2; D unclear. V was clipped by 0 bases and J by 2 bases, with 5 bases between them. The germline V gene encodes CDR1 SGHKS and CDR2 YYEKEE (reference sequence). CDR3 size: 13 residues. The CDR3 sequence is CASSLVGNYGYTF. CDR3 nucleotides: TGTGCCAGCAGCTTGGTGGGCAACTATGGCTACACCTTC. Full variable domain (rest looked up from reference TRBV5-5 and TRBJ1-2): DAGVTQSPTHLIKTRGQQVTLRCSPISGHKSVSWYQQVLGQGPQFIFQYYEKEERGRGNFPDRFSARQFPNYSSELNVNALLLGDSALYLCASSLVGNYGYTFGSGTRLTVV.

The V gene is TRBV5-5, the J gene TRBJ1-1, with unresolved D. Deletions cut 0 bases from V and 11 bases from J, with 11 bases between. CDR1 and CDR2 (germline): SGHKS, YYEKEE (reference sequence). The CDR3 length is 12 residues. DNA for the CDR3: TGTGCCAGCAGCTTGGGCCGGTTTGGTGCTTTCTTT. It encodes CASSLGRFGAFF.

V usage is TRBV7-9 and J usage is TRBJ2-5, with D unresolved. The CDR3 length is 14 residues. Trimming left V 6 bases short and J 3 bases short, with 14 bases between. The germline gives CDR1 SEHNR, CDR2 FQNEAQ (reference sequence). The CDR3 protein is CASSMRTVEETQYF. The CDR3 nucleotides are TGTGCCAGCAGTATGAGGACCGTCGAAGAGACCCAGTACTTC.

The V gene is TRBV29-1, the J gene TRBJ2-2; D not certain. There are 14 residues in the CDR3. V lost 1 base to trimming and J lost 1 base, with 7 bases between them. Germline V gene lookup returns CDR1 SQVTM and CDR2 ANQGSEA. CDR3 coding DNA: TGCAGCGTTGAAGGGGAAAAGAACACCGGGGAGCTGTTTTTT. Translating it yields CSVEGEKNTGELFF.

The J gene is TRBJ2-3, the V gene TRBV6-5, with D hard to call. Germline CDR1 and CDR2: MNHEY and SVGAGI. V was cut by 4 bases and J by 1 base, with 12 bases left in between. CDR3 length: 15 residues. In nucleotides, the CDR3 is TGTGCCAGCAGTTCCTTGACCCGGGGCACAGATACGCAGTATTTT. It codes for CASSSLTRGTDTQYF.

The genes are TRBV7-9 and TRBJ1-6; D is unclear. Trimming shortened V by 5 bases and J by 0 bases, and 8 bases separated the two germline ends. Germline-derived CDR1 and CDR2 are SEHNR and FQNEAQ (reference sequence). CDR3 length: 15 amino acids. This CDR3 reads CASSTYSSYNSPLHF. As DNA, the CDR3 is TGTGCCAGCAGCACTTACAGCTCCTATAATTCACCCCTCCACTTT.